This entry lists 20 T cell receptor beta chains sequenced from one sample in a study of cytomegalovirus exposure and HLA in healthy donors. Researchers ran the PCR with 60 Vbeta and 13 Jbeta primers. TCRdb's copy holds only in-frame clones and misses some; the assay was immunoSEQ multiplex PCR. The repertoire consists of some 190,000 clones, with 8.5% to 10% occurring once and the leading ten covering 1% to 1.5%. Sequencing was done on a sample of PBMCs. These receptors were collected from a woman in her twenties or thirties in good health and CMV-seropositive.

The rearrangement uses TRBV19 and TRBJ2-1; D may be TRBD1 (7 bases). The germline V gene encodes CDR1 LNHDA and CDR2 SQIVND (reference sequence). With 5 bases removed from V and 0 bases from J, the gap between germline ends came to 23 bases. The CDR3 contains 19 residues. The CDR3, as DNA: TGTGCCAGTAGTGTCTCAGGGGGAGGCTCTATTAGCTCCTACAATGAGCAGTTCTTC. This gives the protein CASSVSGGGSISSYNEQFF.

This clone has more than one count but fewer than ten. The CDR3 region has the DNA TGCAGCGTCCGGACAGGGGCTACCACCGGGGAGCTGTTTTTT. Encoded protein: CSVRTGATTGELFF. J is TRBJ2-2 and V is TRBV29-1, with TRBD1 identical over 9 bases. Germline V gene data show CDR1 as SQVTM and CDR2 as ANQGSEA. V lost 6 bases and J lost 4; bases outside the gene matches: 6. The CDR3 runs to 14 residues.

This CDR3 is CSVEGGRTSYEQYF. The CDR3 DNA follows: TGCAGCGTTGAAGGCGGGAGGACCTCCTACGAGCAGTACTTC. The chain couples TRBV29-1 to TRBJ2-7; 8 bases fit TRBD2. Germline loops: CDR1 SQVTM, CDR2 ANQGSEA. Trimming removed 1 base from V and 0 bases from J; junction bases left unmatched: 2. CDR3 size: 14 residues.

This clone was detected ten times or more. The V gene is TRBV30, the J gene TRBJ2-2; no clear D. CDR3 length: 14 amino acids. Germline CDR1 is GTSNPN and CDR2 is SVGIG (reference sequence). Trimming removed 4 bases at V and 2 bases at J, with 11 bases between. Written as DNA, the CDR3 is TGTGCCTGGACCCTTAATGTTAACACCGGGGAGCTGTTTTTT. It translates to CAWTLNVNTGELFF.

The CDR3 spells CASSSPGDGPYEQYF. As DNA, the CDR3 is TGTGCCAGCAGCTCCCCAGGGGACGGCCCCTACGAGCAGTACTTC. The V and J genes are TRBV5-4 and TRBJ2-7, with D possibly TRBD1 on 6 matching bases. The V and J ends lost 3 bases and 2 bases respectively, with 15 bases between them. CDR3 size: 15 residues. Looked up from germline, CDR1 is SGHNT and CDR2 is YYREEE (reference sequence). Complete variable domain (other parts from reference TRBV5-4 and TRBJ2-7): ETGVTQSPTHLIKTRGQQVTLRCSSQSGHNTVSWYQQALGQGPQFIFQYYREEENGRGNFPPRFSGLQFPNYSSELNVNALELDDSALYLCASSSPGDGPYEQYFGPGTRLTVT.

The chain combines TRBV27 with TRBJ1-4, with 8 bases aligning to TRBD1. Per the germline V gene, CDR1 is MNHEY and CDR2 is SMNVEV (reference sequence). The CDR3 runs to 13 residues. V was clipped by 8 bases and J by 3 bases; unmatched bases: 2. As DNA, the CDR3 is TGTGCCAGCCAGGGGGCGGCTAATGAAAAACTGTTTTTT. This codes for CASQGAANEKLFF.

This clone was recorded a few times. V gene TRBV18 combines with J gene TRBJ2-5; D might be TRBD2 (5 bases). The V and J ends lost 2 bases and 1 base respectively, with 11 bases between them. Germline assignment: CDR1 KGHSH and CDR2 LQKENI. The CDR3 loop spans 15 amino acids. This chain's CDR3 is CASSPRRALQETQYF. In DNA, the CDR3 is TGTGCCAGCTCACCAAGGCGGGCTCTCCAAGAGACCCAGTACTTC.

The V and J genes are TRBV5-1 and TRBJ2-1, with 8 nucleotides matching TRBD2. The CDR3 is 15 amino acids. Germline loops: CDR1 SGHRS, CDR2 YFSETQ. J gave up 5 bases and V 4 bases, and 8 bases lay outside the gene matches. The CDR3 sequence is CASSLTAGVHNEQFF. The CDR3 DNA is TGCGCCAGCAGCCTGACAGCGGGAGTCCACAATGAGCAGTTCTTC.

A few counts support this clone. The chain recombines TRBV10-1 with TRBJ2-7; tentative D call: TRBD1 (5 bases). Trimming took off 5 bases at V and 6 bases at J, with 17 bases between the two ends. This CDR3 comprises 14 residues. Looked up from germline, CDR1 is WNHNN and CDR2 is SYGVQD (reference sequence). The chain's CDR3 is CASSFAGSSSEQYF. CDR3 DNA sequence: TGCGCCAGCAGTTTTGCAGGGTCGAGCTCCGAGCAGTACTTC.

J is TRBJ2-7 and V is TRBV21-1; the DNA was not compared with TRBD2, the D call given in the table. TRBV21-1 is a pseudogene. CDR3 length: 14 amino acids. CDR3 residues: CASSKVNGTYEQYF. DNA of the CDR3: TGTGCCAGCAGCAAAGTTAACGGGACCTACGAGCAGTACTTC.

This clone was found a few times. The chain has TRBV10-2 and TRBJ2-1, with TRBD2 matching over 14 bases. This CDR3 has 15 residues. The V segment lost 6 bases and the J segment 9 bases; nucleotides outside the gene matches: 7. Per the germline V gene, CDR1 is WSHSY and CDR2 is SAAADI. CDR3 loop: CASRGTSGSGGEQFF. The CDR3 DNA reads TGCGCCAGCAGGGGGACTAGCGGGAGTGGGGGTGAGCAGTTCTTC.

A few counts support this clone. The chain carries TRBV6-1 and TRBJ2-5; D may be TRBD2 (6 bases). The CDR3 loop spans 14 amino acids. Trimming cost V 3 bases and J 2 bases, with 10 bases left between them. The germline gives CDR1 MNHNS, CDR2 SASEGT. The CDR3 DNA sequence: TGTGCCAGCAGTGATTTAGCGGAACAAGAGACCCAGTACTTC. This gives the protein CASSDLAEQETQYF.

Comments on this clone: Other DNA sequences in this specimen translate into the identical CDR3. The genes are TRBV2 and TRBJ1-2; 7 bases are shared with TRBD1. CDR1 is SNHLY, CDR2 FYNNEI, per germline. The CDR3 loop spans 10 amino acids. J gave up 13 bases and V 7 bases, and 6 bases lay outside the gene matches. The CDR3 DNA follows: TGTGCCAGCATAGACAGGGAGGCCACCTTC. Translation: CASIDREATF.

A few counts support this clone. This chain links TRBV19 with TRBJ1-1; TRBD1 matches 7 bases. Germline V gives CDR1 LNHDA, CDR2 SQIVND (reference sequence). V shed 7 bases and J 4 bases; nucleotides not matched to a gene: 12. The CDR3 runs to 15 residues. DNA of the CDR3: TGTGCCAGTAAGGAAACCCCGCCAGGGGGCACTGAAGCTTTCTTT. Translated: CASKETPPGGTEAFF.

The chain links TRBV5-1 to TRBJ2-3, with 12 nucleotides matching TRBD2. J lost 3 bases, V lost 4 bases, and 6 bases had no gene match. CDR1 SGHRS and CDR2 YFSETQ come from the germline V gene. The CDR3 length is 16 residues. In DNA form, the CDR3 reads TGCGCCAGCAGCACGACTAGCGGGAGCGGGACAGATACGCAGTATTTT. Residues: CASSTTSGSGTDTQYF.

The table lists this clone with a few counts. The chain is built from TRBV5-1 and TRBJ1-1; 8 bases agree with TRBD1. There are 17 residues in the CDR3. After removal of 0 bases from V and 2 bases from J, the junction contained 9 bases not matched to a gene. The germline V gene encodes CDR1 SGHRS and CDR2 YFSETQ. CDR3 residues: CASSLVGRGLVNTEAFF. CDR3 bases: TGCGCCAGCAGCTTGGTCGGCAGGGGGCTAGTTAACACTGAAGCTTTCTTT.

This clone was detected a few times. The chain combines TRBV2 with TRBJ2-1, with D tentatively TRBD2 (6 bases). This CDR3 has 15 amino acids. CDR1 is SNHLY, CDR2 FYNNEI, per germline. Trimming removed 6 bases from V and 0 bases from J, with 12 bases in between. The CDR3 DNA sequence: TGTGCCAGCAGCTTGACTAGAAGCTCCTACAATGAGCAGTTCTTC. It encodes CASSLTRSSYNEQFF.

For the CDR3, the DNA is TGTGCCAGCAGCATGGACAGGGGCGGCACAGATACGCAGTATTTT. This encodes CASSMDRGGTDTQYF. This chain uses TRBV7-8 with TRBJ2-3; 9 positions match TRBD1. The CDR3 runs 15 residues. V gave up 5 bases and J gave up 1 base; unmatched junction bases: 4. CDR1 is SGHVS, CDR2 FQNEAQ, per germline.

Remarks on this clone: Other DNA sequences in the sample encode the same CDR3. The chain carries TRBV5-1 and TRBJ2-7, with 10 positions matching TRBD2. Unmatched junction bases numbered 5, after V lost 4 bases and J lost 4 bases. The germline V gene encodes CDR1 SGHRS and CDR2 YFSETQ. The CDR3 totals 14 residues. The CDR3 nucleotides are TGCGCCAGCAGCCTTAGGACTAGCGGTTACGAGCAGTACTTC. Translation: CASSLRTSGYEQYF.

V usage is TRBV7-9 and J usage is TRBJ2-1; TRBD2 is a possible D gene (6 bases). This CDR3 has 12 residues. CDR1 and CDR2 (germline): SEHNR, FQNEAQ (reference sequence). Deletions cut 5 bases from V and 9 bases from J, with 11 bases between. CDR3 loop: CASSRGEVEQFF. CDR3 in DNA: TGTGCCAGCAGCAGAGGGGAGGTTGAGCAGTTCTTC.